Below, 11 T cell receptor beta chains from the same sample are listed, as sequenced in a study of response to subunit inactivated influenza vaccine (dated by TCRdb to 2016 to 2019). Library preparation used RT-PCR. The reads were generated on an Illumina HiSeq 2500. TCRdb trimmed the raw reads at Q25, called clones with MiXCR and kept productive beta chains. Entries that share a CDR3 protein sequence are merged under the most common genes and DNA. The sample table holds around 580,000 distinct CDR3 sequences, of which 12% to 15% were seen once. The top ten clonotypes cover roughly 11% of the sample. The starting material was PBMCs from blood, obtained 11 to 12 days after vaccination. The receptor source for this set is a man in his fifties or sixties who received an inactivated influenza vaccine. Donor details come from another sample of the same person, matched by shared clones.

The J gene is TRBJ2-5, the V gene TRBV30; TRBD2 aligns across 7 bases. The CDR3 has 14 residues. CDR1 GTSNPN and CDR2 SVGIG come from the germline V gene (reference sequence). V trimming: 3 bases; J trimming: 2 bases; junction bases outside the gene matches: 6. In nucleotides, the CDR3 is TGTGCCTGGAGGCCGGGACTAATACAAGAGACCCAGTACTTC. It encodes CAWRPGLIQETQYF.

This clonotype was found many times. This sequence joins TRBV5-5 and TRBJ2-2; tentatively, D is TRBD2 (6 bases). Germline V CDR1 and CDR2: SGHKS, YYEKEE (reference sequence). The length of the CDR3 is 14 residues. Trimming left V 4 bases short and J 5 bases short, with 12 bases between. CDR3 in amino acids: CASSQDYSTGELFF. In nucleotides, the CDR3 is TGTGCCAGCAGCCAGGACTACTCAACCGGGGAGCTGTTTTTT.

This clonotype was seen a handful of times. The chain is built from TRBV20-1 and TRBJ2-5; tentative D call: TRBD1 (5 bases). Germline lookup yields CDR1 DFQATT and CDR2 SNEGSKA (reference sequence). This CDR3 comprises 15 residues. Trimming shortened V by 1 base and J by 5 bases, and 17 bases separated the two germline ends. This CDR3 is CSARVGESRPETQYF. The CDR3 DNA reads as TGCAGTGCTAGAGTAGGGGAATCCCGGCCGGAGACCCAGTACTTC.

This clonotype was detected only a few times. The chain links TRBV6-1 to TRBJ1-1, with D perhaps TRBD1 (6 bases). The germline gives CDR1 MNHNS, CDR2 SASEGT. The CDR3 totals 13 residues. Trimming cost V 6 bases and J 2 bases, with 10 bases left between them. CDR3 sequence: CASRGQINTEAFF. The CDR3 region has the DNA TGTGCCAGCAGAGGACAGATCAACACTGAAGCTTTCTTT.

This clonotype was counted ten times or more. J is TRBJ1-6 and V is TRBV12-3 or TRBV12-4; D is possibly TRBD1 (5 bases). The CDR3 runs 15 residues. The V and J ends lost 6 bases and 5 bases respectively, with 14 bases between them. CDR3 region: CASRLTRVDNSPLHF. The CDR3 bases are TGTGCCAGCAGGTTGACCAGGGTAGATAATTCACCCCTCCACTTT.

The genes are TRBV14 and TRBJ2-3; possibly TRBD1 for D (5 bases). The germline gives CDR1 SGHDN, CDR2 FVKESK. This CDR3 is 15 amino acids long. Trimming took 0 bases from V and 4 from J, leaving 11 bases between them. For the CDR3, the DNA is TGTGCCAGCAGCCAAGATCCAGGGTACGCAGATACGCAGTATTTT. This gives the protein CASSQDPGYADTQYF.

This clonotype was seen more than once but under ten times. The chain links TRBV7-9 to TRBJ2-6; 7 positions agree with TRBD2. CDR1 is SEHNR, CDR2 FQNEAQ, per germline (reference sequence). The CDR3 runs 17 residues. With 3 bases clipped from V and 0 bases from J, the junction kept 5 bases outside the gene matches. CDR3 DNA: TGTGCCAGCAGCTTTCTGGGAGGGGTCTCTGGGGCCAACGTCCTGACTTTC. Translated, it gives CASSFLGGVSGANVLTF.

Only a few counts were recorded for this clonotype. The V call is TRBV2, the J call TRBJ2-2, with TRBD1 identical over 9 bases. V lost 6 bases to trimming and J lost 5 bases; unmatched junction nucleotides: 7. Germline V lookup: CDR1 SNHLY, CDR2 FYNNEI. This CDR3 is built from 15 residues. The CDR3 DNA reads as TGTGCCAGCAGAGGGACAGGGTACGGTACCGGGGAGCTGTTTTTT. This encodes CASRGTGYGTGELFF.

V usage is TRBV4-3 and J usage is TRBJ2-2; D may be TRBD1 (6 bases). V was pared by 1 base and J by 3 bases, with 9 bases between. Looked up from germline, CDR1 is LGHNA and CDR2 is YSLEER. The CDR3 contains 15 residues. The CDR3 loop is CASSQVRGYTGELFF. The CDR3 DNA reads TGCGCCAGCAGCCAAGTCAGGGGTTACACCGGGGAGCTGTTTTTT.

The rearrangement uses TRBV15 and TRBJ2-1, with TRBD1 matching 8 bases. This CDR3 has 16 amino acids. The ends lost 0 bases at V and 3 bases at J; junction bases unmatched: 4. Germline V gene lookup returns CDR1 LNHNV and CDR2 YYDKDF (reference sequence). This CDR3 is CATSRDGTGGYNEQFF. Written as DNA, the CDR3 is TGTGCCACCAGCAGAGATGGAACAGGGGGCTACAATGAGCAGTTCTTC.

Details on this clonotype: A much larger clone differs from this one at a single base, so this may be a read error. The rearrangement links TRBV7-9 to TRBJ2-5; D not certain. The CDR3 contains 10 residues. Trimming removed 7 bases at V and 0 bases at J, with 0 bases between. Germline V gives CDR1 SEHNR, CDR2 FQNEAQ (reference sequence). CDR3 in DNA: TGTGCCAGCAACCAAGAGACCCAGTACTTC. It translates to CASNQETQYF.